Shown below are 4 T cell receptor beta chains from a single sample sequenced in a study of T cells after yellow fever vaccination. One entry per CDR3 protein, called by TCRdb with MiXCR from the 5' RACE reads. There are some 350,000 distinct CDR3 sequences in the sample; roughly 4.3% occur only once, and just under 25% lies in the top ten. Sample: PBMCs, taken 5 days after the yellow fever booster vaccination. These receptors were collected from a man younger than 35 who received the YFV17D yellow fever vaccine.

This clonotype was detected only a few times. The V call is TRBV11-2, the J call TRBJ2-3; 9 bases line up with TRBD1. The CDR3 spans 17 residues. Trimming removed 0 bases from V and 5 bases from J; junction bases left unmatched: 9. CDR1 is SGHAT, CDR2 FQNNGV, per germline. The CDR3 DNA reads TGTGCCAGCAGCTTAGATGGGACAGGGTTTTCGGGAGATACGCAGTATTTT. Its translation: CASSLDGTGFSGDTQYF. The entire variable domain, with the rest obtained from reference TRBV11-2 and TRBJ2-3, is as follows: EAGVAQSPRYKIIEKRQSVAFWCNPISGHATLYWYQQILGQGPKLLIQFQNNGVVDDSQLPKDRFSAERLKGVDSTLKIQPAKLEDSAVYLCASSLDGTGFSGDTQYFGPGTRLTVL.

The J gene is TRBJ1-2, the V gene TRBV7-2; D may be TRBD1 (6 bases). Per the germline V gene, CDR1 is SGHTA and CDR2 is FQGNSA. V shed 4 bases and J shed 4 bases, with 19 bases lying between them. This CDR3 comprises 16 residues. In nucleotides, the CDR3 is TGTGCCAGCAGCTCTGTATACTGGACAGTCGTCTATGGCTACACCTTC. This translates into CASSSVYWTVVYGYTF.

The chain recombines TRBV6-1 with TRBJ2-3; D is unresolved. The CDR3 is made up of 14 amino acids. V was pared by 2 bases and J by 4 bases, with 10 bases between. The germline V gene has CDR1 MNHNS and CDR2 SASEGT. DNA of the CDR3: TGTGCCAGCAGTGAAATCGGAGCCGCAGATACGCAGTATTTT. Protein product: CASSEIGAADTQYF.

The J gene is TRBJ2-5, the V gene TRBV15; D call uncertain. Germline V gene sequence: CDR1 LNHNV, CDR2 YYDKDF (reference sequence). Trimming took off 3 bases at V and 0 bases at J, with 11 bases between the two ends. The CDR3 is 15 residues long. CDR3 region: CATSRGIGDQETQYF. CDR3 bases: TGTGCCACCAGCAGGGGGATCGGAGACCAAGAGACCCAGTACTTC. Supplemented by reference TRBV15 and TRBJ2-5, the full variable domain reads DAMVIQNPRYQVTQFGKPVTLSCSQTLNHNVMYWYQQKSSQAPKLLFHYYDKDFNNEADTPDNFQSRRPNTSFCFLDIRSPGLGDTAMYLCATSRGIGDQETQYFGPGTRLLVL.